This T cell receptor (beta chain) was found in a study of control samples from healthy donors and cancer patients. Germline-derived CDR1 and CDR2 are MNHNY and SVGAGI (reference sequence). CDR3 length: 12 amino acids. Unmatched junction bases numbered 1, after V lost 5 bases and J lost 4 bases. Here immunoSEQ multiplex PCR was the method, and the copy in TCRdb shows in-frame clones only, minus some. The sample lists about 150,000 clones; about 94% were seen once. The genes are TRBV6-6 and TRBJ2-5; 7 nucleotides agree with TRBD2. The sequenced sample consisted of blood. The clonotype comes from a man in his fifties or sixties in good health. The CDR3 sequence: CASSGTTETQYF. The CDR3 DNA reads TGTGCCAGCAGTGGGACTACAGAGACCCAGTACTTC.